This passage covers 15 T cell receptor beta chains from one sample sequenced in a study of shared clonotypes between healthy human individuals. Data came from immunoSEQ multiplex PCR; TCRdb stores just in-frame clones and leaves some out. The data hold about 980,000 clones, with around 80% observed a single time. The sequenced sample was memory CD4+ T cells sorted from blood. Subset meaning: CD45RA-negative fraction. The receptors here all came from a young man in good health.

The table lists this clone with a count of one. The rearrangement joins TRBV4-1 to TRBJ1-6, with 8 nucleotides matching TRBD1. Per the germline V gene, CDR1 is MGHRA and CDR2 is YSYEKL. The CDR3 is made up of 18 amino acids. V shed 1 base, J shed 1 base, and the junction held 6 bases outside the gene matches. For the CDR3, the DNA is TGCGCCAGCAGCCAAGTAGCCCAGGGGGCGTCCTATAATTCACCCCTCCACTTT. Amino acids: CASSQVAQGASYNSPLHF.

This clone was observed a single time. The gene calls are TRBV2 and TRBJ1-6, with D unresolved. Germline V gene lookup returns CDR1 SNHLY and CDR2 FYNNEI. Trimming pared 4 bases from V and 7 bases from J, leaving 8 bases between. This CDR3 has 13 amino acids. The CDR3 spells CASSAQRNSPLHF. The CDR3 region has the DNA TGTGCCAGCAGTGCCCAGAGAAATTCACCCCTCCACTTT.

This clone was seen only once. This chain uses TRBV6-5 with TRBJ1-1; no reliable D call. Germline V gene lookup returns CDR1 MNHEY and CDR2 SVGAGI. The CDR3 consists of 13 residues. V was trimmed by 3 bases and J by 5 bases, leaving 10 bases between them. This CDR3 is CASSYTSRTEAFF. Here the CDR3 DNA reads TGTGCCAGCAGTTATACCTCACGGACTGAAGCTTTCTTT.

This clone was seen a handful of times. The chain has TRBV20-1 and TRBJ2-1; perhaps TRBD2 as D (5 bases). Germline assignment: CDR1 DFQATT and CDR2 SNEGSKA (reference sequence). The germline V and J ends were trimmed by 6 bases and 8 bases, with 8 bases remaining between them. The CDR3 sequence is 10 residues long. This chain's CDR3 is CSARADEQFF. The CDR3 DNA sequence: TGCAGTGCGAGGGCCGATGAGCAGTTCTTC.

The chain carries TRBV6-5 and TRBJ2-7; a possible D gene is TRBD1 (6 bases). This CDR3 is 12 amino acids long. V lost 6 bases to trimming and J lost 7 bases, with 13 bases between them. Germline assignment: CDR1 MNHEY and CDR2 SVGAGI. The CDR3 region is CASSNRVGEQYF. The CDR3 DNA sequence: TGTGCCAGCAGCAACAGGGTAGGGGAGCAGTACTTC.

The J gene is TRBJ2-7, the V gene TRBV10-3; 11 nucleotides match TRBD2. The CDR3 runs to 15 residues. The J segment lost 3 bases and the V segment lost 6 bases, leaving 7 bases of the junction unmatched. CDR1 is ENHRY and CDR2 is SYGVKD in the germline V gene. The CDR3 coding sequence is TGTGCCATCAGCCGAGGGACTAGCGGCGACTACGAGCAGTACTTC. Translation: CAISRGTSGDYEQYF.

The rearrangement uses TRBV7-9 and TRBJ2-3, with D tentatively TRBD1 (5 bases). The CDR3 contains 13 residues. Trimming removed 5 bases from V and 4 bases from J, with 10 bases in between. The germline V gene encodes CDR1 SEHNR and CDR2 FQNEAQ (reference sequence). This CDR3 reads CASSPGIPDTQYF. The CDR3 DNA sequence: TGTGCCAGCAGCCCAGGGATCCCAGATACGCAGTATTTT.

CDR3 protein: CAWSGDRPITGELFF. The CDR3 DNA sequence: TGTGCCTGGAGTGGGGACAGACCTATCACCGGGGAGCTGTTTTTT. The J gene is TRBJ2-2, the V gene TRBV30; TRBD1 agrees at 7 bases. The V gene end was trimmed by 1 base and the J gene end by 4 bases; junction bases not matched to a gene: 6. The CDR3 contains 15 residues. From germline, CDR1 is GTSNPN and CDR2 SVGIG (reference sequence).

J is TRBJ2-1 and V is TRBV29-1, with D perhaps matching TRBD1 (6 bases). V was shortened by 2 bases and J by 5 bases, with 13 bases between the two germline ends. The CDR3 has 14 amino acids. CDR1 is SQVTM, CDR2 ANQGSEA, per germline. This CDR3 is CSVERTARDNEQFF. The CDR3 DNA reads TGCAGCGTTGAAAGGACAGCCCGGGACAATGAGCAGTTCTTC.

This chain links TRBV5-1 with TRBJ1-4; a weak D match, TRBD1 (6 bases). V lost 3 bases and J 1 base, leaving 10 bases between the germline ends. The CDR3 is made up of 15 amino acids. Looked up from germline, CDR1 is SGHRS and CDR2 is YFSETQ. CDR3 residues: CASSWAGETNEKLFF. The CDR3, as DNA: TGCGCCAGCAGCTGGGCAGGGGAAACTAATGAAAAACTGTTTTTT.

The V gene is TRBV5-1, the J gene TRBJ2-7; D is unresolved. The length of the CDR3 is 14 residues. Deletions cut 4 bases from V and 2 bases from J, with 13 bases between. Germline V lookup: CDR1 SGHRS, CDR2 YFSETQ. CDR3 bases: TGCGCCAGCAGCCCCTTGGCGGCGACCTACGAGCAGTACTTC. This translates into CASSPLAATYEQYF.

The CDR3 here is CASPRGTEAFF. DNA for the CDR3: TGTGCCAGCCCCAGGGGAACTGAAGCTTTCTTT. This sequence joins TRBV21-1 and TRBJ1-1; the D call TRBD1 from the table was never checked on the DNA. TRBV21-1 is noted as a pseudogene. This CDR3 is built from 11 residues.

CDR3 residues: CASSSDRGRETQYF. CDR3 in DNA: TGCGCCAGCAGCTCTGACAGGGGAAGGGAGACCCAGTACTTC. The rearrangement links TRBV10-2 to TRBJ2-5; 8 positions match TRBD1. Germline-derived CDR1 and CDR2 are WSHSY and SAAADI. This CDR3 region has 14 residues. V was pared by 6 bases and J by 5 bases, with 8 bases of the junction left unmatched.

This clone was picked up one time. The rearrangement joins TRBV9 to TRBJ2-7, with D possibly being TRBD2 (6 bases). Germline V lookup: CDR1 SGDLS, CDR2 YYNGEE. V shed 4 bases and J shed 2 bases, with 19 bases lying between them. This CDR3 comprises 16 residues. The CDR3 protein is CASSREGGAKTYEQYF. The CDR3 DNA sequence: TGTGCCAGCAGCCGTGAGGGCGGGGCGAAGACCTACGAGCAGTACTTC. Together with reference TRBV9 and TRBJ2-7, the CDR3 gives the full variable domain: DSGVTQTPKHLITATGQRVTLRCSPRSGDLSVYWYQQSLDQGLQFLIQYYNGEERAKGNILERFSAQQFPDLHSELNLSSLELGDSALYFCASSREGGAKTYEQYFGPGTRLTVT.

Written as DNA, the CDR3 is TGCGCCAGCAGTGACTGGACAGGGGGCGAGCAGTACTTC. Translating gives CASSDWTGGEQYF. The chain employs TRBV10-1 and TRBJ2-7, with 10 bases identical to TRBD1. This CDR3 spans 13 amino acids. The germline V gene encodes CDR1 WNHNN and CDR2 SYGVQD (reference sequence). The trim removed 3 bases at V and 6 bases at J, leaving 2 bases unmatched.